Listed below are T cell receptor beta chains from one sample, sequenced in a study of T cell clones after liver transplantation. Measured with immunoSEQ multiplex PCR; TCRdb has only the in-frame clones, and not every one. Seen here are over 50,000 clones, about 81% observed once, and the top ten hold over 6.5%. The sample in question was CD4+ T cells from blood, obtained before liver transplant. The receptor set was obtained from a human donor who received a liver transplant. Each CDR3 is given with its conserved first and last residue. D genes are given only for firm matches. Clone size is stated in some rows and not others, as once, few, many or a class when expanded.

>TRBD1|TRBJ1-2|-|TRBV19
CASSRQGDNYGYTF
TGTGCCAGTAGTAGACAGGGGGATAACTATGGCTACACCTTC
>TRBD1|TRBJ1-1|-|TRBV5-6
CASRPDRVAEAFF
TGTGCCAGCAGACCTGACAGGGTAGCTGAAGCTTTCTTT
>-|TRBJ1-1|-|TRBV11-1
CASSRGPNTEAFF
TGTGCCAGCAGCCGGGGGCCGAACACTGAAGCTTTCTTT
>-|TRBJ1-2|-|TRBV2
CASSTVRGTVYTF
TGTGCCAGCAGTACCGTGAGGGGGACGGTTTACACCTTC
>-|TRBJ1-5|few|TRBV30
CAWSVRGRQPQHF
TGTGCCTGGAGTGTACGGGGGCGGCAGCCCCAGCATTTT
>-|TRBJ1-2|once|TRBV6-6
CASTRGHSGGYTF
TGTGCCAGCACCCGGGGACACTCGGGCGGCTACACCTTC
>-|TRBJ1-1|once|TRBV5-5
CASSMANRVTEAFF
TGTGCCAGCAGCATGGCCAACCGGGTCACTGAAGCTTTCTTT
>-|TRBJ1-1|-|TRBV4-3
CASSQGRGVAFF
TGCGCCAGCAGCCAGGGACGGGGAGTAGCTTTCTTT
>TRBD2|TRBJ2-1|once|TRBV6-4
CASSRTSGKVNEQFF
TGTGCCAGCAGTAGGACTAGCGGGAAAGTTAATGAGCAGTTCTTC
>-|TRBJ1-2|-|TRBV15
CATSPVGGGYGYTF
TGTGCCACCAGTCCTGTGGGGGGAGGGTATGGCTACACCTTC
>-|TRBJ1-2|few|TRBV4-2
CASSHQNREGYGYTF
TGTGCCAGCAGCCACCAAAACAGGGAGGGCTATGGCTACACCTTC
>-|TRBJ1-1|-|TRBV10-3
CAISESTGTEAFF
TGTGCCATCAGTGAGTCGACGGGCACTGAAGCTTTCTTT
>-|TRBJ1-2|few|TRBV28
CASSLAGGGYTF
TGTGCCAGCAGTTTAGCAGGAGGGGGCTACACCTTC
>-|TRBJ1-2|-|TRBV6-1
CASSDRTASYGYTF
TGTGCCAGCAGTGATCGGACAGCGAGCTATGGCTACACCTTC
>-|TRBJ2-5|-|TRBV4-1
CASSQDGYLRAETQYF
TGCGCCAGCAGCCAAGATGGATACCTTAGGGCAGAGACCCAGTACTTC
>-|TRBJ1-1|-|TRBV7-2
CASSPPGKRTEAFF
TGTGCCAGCAGCCCCCCCGGGAAGAGAACTGAAGCTTTCTTT
>-|TRBJ1-3|-|TRBV29-1
CSAGYDSLGNTIYF
TGCAGCGCCGGATACGACAGTCTCGGAAACACCATATATTTT
>-|TRBJ2-3|-|TRBV7-7
CASSPDNTDTQYF
TGTGCCAGCAGCCCGGACAACACAGATACGCAGTATTTT
>-|TRBJ1-1|few|TRBV7-9
CASSSRRAGTEAFF
TGTGCCAGCAGCTCCAGGAGGGCAGGAACTGAAGCTTTCTTT
>TRBD2|TRBJ2-3|-|TRBV7-2
CASSLPWRGDTDTQYF
TGTGCCAGCAGCCTGCCTTGGCGGGGGGACACAGATACGCAGTATTTT
>TRBD2|TRBJ2-1|few|TRBV7-3
CAGPASSGRYFSYNEQFF
TGTGCCGGCCCGGCGTCTAGCGGGAGATATTTCTCCTACAATGAGCAGTTCTTC
>-|TRBJ2-7|-|TRBV2
CASVRGDEQYF
TGTGCCAGCGTTCGGGGCGACGAGCAGTACTTC
>TRBD2|TRBJ2-2|once|TRBV28
CASSPPLADPVGELFF
TGTGCCAGCAGTCCCCCACTAGCGGACCCCGTCGGGGAGCTGTTTTTT